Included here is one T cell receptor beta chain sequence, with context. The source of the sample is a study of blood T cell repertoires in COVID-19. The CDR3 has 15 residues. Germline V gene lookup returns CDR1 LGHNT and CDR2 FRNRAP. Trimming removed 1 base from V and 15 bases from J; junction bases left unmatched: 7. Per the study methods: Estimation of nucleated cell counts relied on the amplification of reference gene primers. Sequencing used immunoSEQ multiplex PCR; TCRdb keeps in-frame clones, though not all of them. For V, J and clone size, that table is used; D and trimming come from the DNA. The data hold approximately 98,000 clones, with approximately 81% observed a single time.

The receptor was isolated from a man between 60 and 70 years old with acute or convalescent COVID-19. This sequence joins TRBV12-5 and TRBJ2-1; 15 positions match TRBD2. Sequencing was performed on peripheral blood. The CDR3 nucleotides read TGTGCTAGTGGTTTGGAGGGACTAGCGGGGGGCCGGGCGTTCTTC. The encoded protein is CASGLEGLAGGRAFF.